This entry features one T cell receptor (beta chain) sequence. No antigen is known for it. Base-call qualities are not available, and no considerably larger clone is one nucleotide away. The data originate from a study of blood T cell repertoires in COVID-19 (dated by TCRdb to 2020 to 2022). General notes on the study: Samples covering the acute and convalescent phases of COVID-19 were provided by collaborators in the United States, Italy and Spain. The material from the prospective study consisted of cDNA or gDNA derived from T cells, B-cell-depleted T cells, or PBMCs. Sample metadata almost always included a de-identified subject ID, COVID-19 status, age in years and sex. The repertoires were released in a freely available public database intended as a resource for research on the immune response to SARS-CoV-2. The dataset comprised deeply sampled blood TCRbeta repertoires from subjects exposed to, actively infected with, or recovered from COVID-19. The samples were drawn from two sources: the first 160 participants of the ongoing ImmuneRACE study, and 1,200 or so subjects contributed by 6 global collaborators. HLA class I and class II types, where available, came from metadata supplied by the sample provider rather than from assay-based typing. What the study reported, not specific to this receptor: The amount of clinical and demographic metadata varied by source and participant and was provided uncurated.

Whole blood was collected in K2EDTA tubes by collaborating institutions according to the institutions' own protocols. For TCRbeta analysis, collaborators shipped samples as frozen whole blood, isolated PBMCs, or DNA extracted from either of those sample types. Looking up the germline V gene yields CDR1 MNHEY and CDR2 SVGAGI. Germline trimming: 6 bases from V, 4 bases from J; junction bases outside gene matches: 4. Inclusive of the bounding cysteine and phenylalanine, the CDR3 is 15 residues long. CDR3 DNA is the only sequence kept; it has 45 bases, read in frame from the first base. The immunoSEQ Assay, a bias-controlled multiplex PCR, was used to amplify TCRbeta CDR3 regions from genomic DNA. From the authors' description of their analysis: Within the assay, amplification of reference gene primers was used to estimate how many nucleated cells each sample contained. To quantify the absolute abundance of each unique TCRbeta CDR3 rearrangement, sequence reads were collapsed and filtered. Productive Simpson clonality was computed per sample as the square root of Simpson's diversity index over productive rearrangements. TCRdb holds this immuneACCESS table with in-frame rearrangements only. Some clones are missing; in checked studies, unresolved V genes explain under half, and the rest has no known cause. V, J and clone size are taken as reported in that table, and D and trimming were inferred from the DNA itself. Within this sample are about 310,000 clones, with approximately 90% of them counted one time only. About 2.5% of the sample is in the top ten clones.

The sequenced sample was peripheral blood. This TCR was recovered from a man between 18 and 35 years old with active or convalescent COVID-19. The chain is encoded by TRBV6-5 joined to TRBJ2-1, and 12 junctional nucleotides match TRBD2. For the CDR3, the sequence is CASRGGLAGYNEQFF. The nucleotides read TGTGCCAGCAGAGGGGGACTAGCGGGTTACAATGAGCAGTTCTTC.